This entry lists 17 T cell receptor beta chains sequenced from one sample in a study of blood T cell repertoires in COVID-19. The data were produced by immunoSEQ multiplex PCR, yet TCRdb's version contains in-frame clones alone and is incomplete. This sample has 61,000 or so clones; approximately 80% occur once, and the top ten carry 5.5% to 7%. The sample was peripheral blood. These receptors came from a woman in her 70s with acute or convalescent COVID-19.

The V call is TRBV11-2, the J call TRBJ2-7; 8 nucleotides align to TRBD1. CDR1 and CDR2 (germline): SGHAT, FQNNGV. The ends lost 3 bases at V and 3 bases at J; junction bases unmatched: 4. The CDR3 is made up of 14 amino acids. CDR3 residues: CASSFSTGDYEQYF. CDR3 in DNA: TGTGCCAGCAGCTTCTCGACAGGGGACTACGAGCAGTACTTC.

The chain links TRBV5-6 to TRBJ1-2; a weak D match, TRBD1 (5 bases). V was cut by 1 base and J by 6 bases, with 10 bases left in between. The CDR3 covers 13 residues. Per germline, CDR1 SGHDT and CDR2 YYEEEE. The DNA for the CDR3 is TGTGCCAGCAGCTTGTTGGGGGGAGATGGCTACACCTTC. This sequence encodes CASSLLGGDGYTF.

The genes are TRBV29-1 and TRBJ2-7; unclear D gene. The CDR3 is 12 amino acids. Germline CDR1 and CDR2: SQVTM and ANQGSEA. V was clipped by 4 bases and J by 2 bases, with 9 bases between them. CDR3 sequence reads: CSVGQNPYEQYF. In DNA, the CDR3 is TGCAGCGTTGGGCAGAACCCCTACGAGCAGTACTTC.

The chain has TRBV4-2 and TRBJ2-5; 11 bases are shared with TRBD2. With V trimmed by 2 bases and J by 2 bases, 4 bases remained unmatched. CDR1 LGHNA and CDR2 YNFKEQ come from the germline V gene. The length of the CDR3 is 16 residues. The CDR3 region is CASSQRTSGLQETQYF. The CDR3 DNA follows: TGTGCCAGCAGCCAAAGGACTAGCGGGCTTCAAGAGACCCAGTACTTC.

This clone was observed a single time. The J gene is TRBJ2-5, the V gene TRBV5-4; TRBD2 might be the D (5 bases). Germline V CDR1 and CDR2: SGHNT, YYREEE (reference sequence). Trimming took off 4 bases at V and 14 bases at J, with 18 bases between the two ends. This CDR3 contains 12 residues. In DNA, the CDR3 is TGTGCCAGCAGCCTGGACTCCATCCAACCTTACTTC. It translates to CASSLDSIQPYF.

This chain links TRBV19 with TRBJ2-5; no definite D call. The CDR3 has 14 residues. Germline assignment: CDR1 LNHDA and CDR2 SQIVND (reference sequence). Trimming took 3 bases from V and 1 from J, leaving 9 bases between them. The CDR3 reads CASSISYIQETQYF. CDR3 bases: TGTGCCAGTAGTATTAGCTATATCCAAGAGACCCAGTACTTC.

The genes are TRBV3-1 (or the pseudogene TRBV3-2) and TRBJ2-5, with a tentative D call TRBD2 (6 bases). Trimming removed 4 bases from V and 1 base from J, with 10 bases in between. The CDR3 is 14 residues long. Germline CDR1 and CDR2: LGHDT and YNNKEL (reference sequence). CDR3 nucleotide sequence: TGTGCCAGCAGCCCGCGGGGTACCCAAGAGACCCAGTACTTC. This sequence encodes CASSPRGTQETQYF.

This clone has just a few counts. V is TRBV5-6 and J is TRBJ1-2; TRBD1 matches at 9 bases. Germline CDR1 is SGHDT and CDR2 is YYEEEE. Trimming cost V 5 bases and J 5 bases; bases outside gene matches: 4. The CDR3 totals 13 residues. CDR3 nucleotides: TGTGCCAGCAGAGCCGGGACAGGGTATGGCTACACCTTC. Amino acid sequence: CASRAGTGYGYTF.

The genes are TRBV7-8 and TRBJ2-1, with 7 bases fitting TRBD2. V shed 5 bases, J shed 15 bases, and the junction held 7 bases outside the gene matches. Germline V lookup: CDR1 SGHVS, CDR2 FQNEAQ. The CDR3 spans 11 residues. CDR3 nucleotides: TGTGCCAGCAGCCCGGGGGGTTTATGGTTCTTC. Translated, it gives CASSPGGLWFF.

This chain joins TRBV29-1 and TRBJ1-2, with TRBD1 as a possible D gene (6 bases). Germline V gene data show CDR1 as SQVTM and CDR2 as ANQGSEA. Trimming left V 7 bases short and J 6 bases short, with 15 bases between. The CDR3 runs 12 residues. CDR3 sequence reads: CSDTNTGNGYTF. CDR3 nucleotides: TGCAGCGACACAAACACAGGGAATGGCTACACCTTC. The whole variable domain, remainder taken from reference TRBV29-1 and TRBJ1-2, is SAVISQKPSRDICQRGTSLTIQCQVDSQVTMMFWYRQQPGQSLTLIATANQGSEATYESGFVIDKFPISRPNLTFSTLTVSNMSPEDSSIYLCSDTNTGNGYTFGSGTRLTVV.

V usage is TRBV5-6 and J usage is TRBJ1-6; perhaps TRBD1 as D (6 bases). The CDR3 is 17 residues long. V lost 4 bases and J 7 bases, leaving 21 bases between the germline ends. Germline V CDR1 and CDR2: SGHDT, YYEEEE. This chain's CDR3 is CASSVRTAFLGNSPLHF. CDR3 nucleotide sequence: TGTGCCAGCAGCGTAAGGACAGCCTTTTTAGGCAATTCACCCCTCCACTTT.

V and J are TRBV7-3 and TRBJ1-1, with D perhaps TRBD1 (5 bases). V gave up 0 bases and J gave up 4 bases, with 9 bases separating them. CDR1 is SGHTA and CDR2 is FQGTGA in the germline V gene. The CDR3 runs 14 residues. The CDR3 nucleotides are TGTGCCAGCAGCTTAACAGGGGTTGTCACTGAAGCTTTCTTT. It yields the protein CASSLTGVVTEAFF.

The chain employs TRBV19 and TRBJ2-1; 12 nucleotides match TRBD2. Germline V gene data show CDR1 as LNHDA and CDR2 as SQIVND (reference sequence). The CDR3 sequence is 19 residues long. V trimming: 5 bases; J trimming: 0 bases; junction bases outside the gene matches: 11. The CDR3 bases are TGTGCCAGTAGTCTACGACTAGCGGGGGCCATAAGCTCCTACAATGAGCAGTTCTTC. The encoded protein is CASSLRLAGAISSYNEQFF.

In nucleotides, the CDR3 is TGTGCCAGCCGAGAAATGTTACTTCCGGGATATATTGCCAAAAACATTCAGTACTTC. Translated, it gives CASREMLLPGYIAKNIQYF. The chain recombines TRBV2 with TRBJ2-4; a weak D match, TRBD2 (5 bases). The CDR3 sequence is 19 residues long. The V gene lost 8 bases and the J gene lost 1 base, with 27 bases spanning the gap. Germline lookup yields CDR1 SNHLY and CDR2 FYNNEI. Filled out from reference TRBV2 and TRBJ2-4, the complete variable domain reads EPEVTQTPSHQVTQMGQEVILRCVPISNHLYFYWYRQILGQKVEFLVSFYNNEISEKSEIFDDQFSVERPDGSNFTLKIRSTKLEDSAMYFCASREMLLPGYIAKNIQYFGAGTRLSVL.

V and J are TRBV6-2 or TRBV6-3 and TRBJ2-1; 9 bases agree with TRBD1. Germline CDR1 MNHEY, CDR2 SVGEGT. J gave up 6 bases and V 6 bases, and 9 bases lay outside the gene matches. CDR3 size: 15 residues. Here the CDR3 DNA reads TGTGCCAGCAGCTCTCGGGACAGGGTCTCCAATGAGCAGTTCTTC. This encodes CASSSRDRVSNEQFF.

The chain links TRBV5-6 to TRBJ1-6; D is perhaps TRBD1 (5 bases). CDR3 length: 16 amino acids. CDR1 is SGHDT, CDR2 YYEEEE, per germline. V was cut by 4 bases and J by 5 bases, with 16 bases left in between. CDR3 residues: CASSVQSGRDNSPLHF. CDR3 coding DNA: TGTGCCAGCAGCGTACAGTCGGGCAGGGATAATTCACCCCTCCACTTT.

This clone has just a few counts. The chain uses TRBV4-3 and TRBJ1-3; 8 bases align to TRBD1. Germline V gene data show CDR1 as LGHNA and CDR2 as YSLEER. CDR3 length: 16 amino acids. After removal of 1 base from V and 0 bases from J, the junction contained 2 bases not matched to a gene. The DNA of the CDR3 is TGCGCCAGCAGCCAAGCTACAGGGGGCTCTGGAAACACCATATATTTT. It encodes CASSQATGGSGNTIYF.